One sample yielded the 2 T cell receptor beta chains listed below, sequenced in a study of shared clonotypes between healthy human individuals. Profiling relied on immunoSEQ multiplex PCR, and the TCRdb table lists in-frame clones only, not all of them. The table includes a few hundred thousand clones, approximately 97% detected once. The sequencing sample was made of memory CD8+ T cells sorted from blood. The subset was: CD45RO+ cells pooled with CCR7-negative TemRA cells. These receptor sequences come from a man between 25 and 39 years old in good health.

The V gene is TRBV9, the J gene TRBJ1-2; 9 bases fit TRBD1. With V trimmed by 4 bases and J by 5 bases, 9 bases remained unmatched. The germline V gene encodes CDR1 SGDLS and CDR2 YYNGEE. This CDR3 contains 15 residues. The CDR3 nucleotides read TGTGCCAGCAGCCCGGACAGGGGTCGCCAGTATGGCTACACCTTC. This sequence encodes CASSPDRGRQYGYTF.

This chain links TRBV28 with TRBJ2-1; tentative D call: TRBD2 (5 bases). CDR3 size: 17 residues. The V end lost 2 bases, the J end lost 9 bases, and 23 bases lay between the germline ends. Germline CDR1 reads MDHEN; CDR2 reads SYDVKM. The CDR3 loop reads CASSLPRADGGRGEQFF. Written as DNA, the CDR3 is TGTGCCAGCAGTTTACCCCGGGCCGACGGAGGTCGTGGTGAGCAGTTCTTC.